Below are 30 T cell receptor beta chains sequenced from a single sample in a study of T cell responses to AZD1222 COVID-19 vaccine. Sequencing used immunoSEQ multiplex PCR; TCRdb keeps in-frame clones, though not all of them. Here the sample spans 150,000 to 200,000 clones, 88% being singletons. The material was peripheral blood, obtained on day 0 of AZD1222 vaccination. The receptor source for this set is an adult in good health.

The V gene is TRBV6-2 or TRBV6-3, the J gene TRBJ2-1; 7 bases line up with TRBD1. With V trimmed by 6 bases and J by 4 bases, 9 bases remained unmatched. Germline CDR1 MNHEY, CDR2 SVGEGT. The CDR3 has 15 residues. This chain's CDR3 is CASSTRDRTYNEQFF. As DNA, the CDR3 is TGTGCCAGCAGCACCCGGGACAGAACATACAATGAGCAGTTCTTC.

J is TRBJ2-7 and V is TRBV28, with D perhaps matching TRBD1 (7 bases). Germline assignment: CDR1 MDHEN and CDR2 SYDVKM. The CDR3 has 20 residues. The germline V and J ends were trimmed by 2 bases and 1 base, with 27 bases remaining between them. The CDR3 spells CASSLDLGGLRQGVSYEQYF. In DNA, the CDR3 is TGTGCCAGCAGTTTAGATCTTGGAGGGCTTCGGCAGGGGGTGTCCTACGAGCAGTACTTC.

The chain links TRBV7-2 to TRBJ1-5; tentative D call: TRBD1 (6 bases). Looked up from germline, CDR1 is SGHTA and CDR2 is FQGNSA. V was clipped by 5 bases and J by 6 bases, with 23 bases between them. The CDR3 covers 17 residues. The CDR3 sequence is CASSGEPGRGTTQPQHF. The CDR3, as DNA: TGTGCCAGCAGCGGCGAGCCGGGGAGGGGGACAACTCAGCCCCAGCATTTT.

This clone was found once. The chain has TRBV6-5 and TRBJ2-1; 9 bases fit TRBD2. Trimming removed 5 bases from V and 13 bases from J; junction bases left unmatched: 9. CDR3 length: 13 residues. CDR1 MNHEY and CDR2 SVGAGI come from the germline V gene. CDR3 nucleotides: TGTGCCAGCAGTCTCCCCGGGACTAGCATCCAGTTCTTC. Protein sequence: CASSLPGTSIQFF.

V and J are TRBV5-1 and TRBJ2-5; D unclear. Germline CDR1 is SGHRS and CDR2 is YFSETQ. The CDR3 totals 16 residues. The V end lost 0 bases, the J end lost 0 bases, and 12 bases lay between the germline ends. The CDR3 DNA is TGCGCCAGCAGCTTGGCCAGGCCAGGATACCAAGAGACCCAGTACTTC. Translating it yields CASSLARPGYQETQYF.

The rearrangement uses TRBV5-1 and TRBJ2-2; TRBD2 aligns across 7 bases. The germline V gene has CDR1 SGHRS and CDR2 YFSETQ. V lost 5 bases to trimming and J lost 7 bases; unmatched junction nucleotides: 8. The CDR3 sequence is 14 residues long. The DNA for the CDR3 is TGCGCCAGCAGTATTACAGCGGGGAGCGGGGAGCTGTTTTTT. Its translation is CASSITAGSGELFF.

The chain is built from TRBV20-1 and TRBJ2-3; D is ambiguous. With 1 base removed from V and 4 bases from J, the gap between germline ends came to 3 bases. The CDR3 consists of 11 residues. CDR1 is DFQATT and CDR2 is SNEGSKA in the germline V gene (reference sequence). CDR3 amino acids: CSARVPDTQYF. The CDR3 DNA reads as TGCAGTGCTAGAGTGCCAGATACGCAGTATTTT.

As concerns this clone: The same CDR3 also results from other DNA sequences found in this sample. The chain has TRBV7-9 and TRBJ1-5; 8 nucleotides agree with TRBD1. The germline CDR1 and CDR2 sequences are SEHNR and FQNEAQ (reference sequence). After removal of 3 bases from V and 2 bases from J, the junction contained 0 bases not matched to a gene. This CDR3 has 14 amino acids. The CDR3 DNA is TGTGCCAGCAGCTTGACAGGGGGCAATCAGCCCCAGCATTTT. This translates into CASSLTGGNQPQHF.

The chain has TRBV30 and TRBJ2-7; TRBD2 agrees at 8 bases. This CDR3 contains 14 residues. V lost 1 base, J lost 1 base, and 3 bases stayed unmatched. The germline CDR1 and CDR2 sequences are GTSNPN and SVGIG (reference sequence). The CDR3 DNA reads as TGTGCCTGGAGTGATAGCGGGGATTCCTACGAGCAGTACTTC. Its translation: CAWSDSGDSYEQYF.

The CDR3 reads CASSQGRWAFF. The CDR3 DNA is TGTGCCAGCAGCCAAGGGAGGTGGGCTTTCTTT. The chain couples TRBV3-1 (or the pseudogene TRBV3-2) to TRBJ1-1; D is unresolved. Germline V lookup: CDR1 LGHDT, CDR2 YNNKEL (reference sequence). The CDR3 is 11 amino acids. V was shortened by 1 base and J by 11 bases, with 8 bases between the two germline ends.

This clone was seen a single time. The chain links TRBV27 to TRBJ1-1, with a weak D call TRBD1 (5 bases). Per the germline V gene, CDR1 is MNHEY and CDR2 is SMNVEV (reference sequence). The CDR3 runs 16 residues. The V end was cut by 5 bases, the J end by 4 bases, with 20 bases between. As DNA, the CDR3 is TGTGCCAGCAGTACCCGGGACTCCCGAGCGGGCACTGAAGCTTTCTTT. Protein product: CASSTRDSRAGTEAFF.

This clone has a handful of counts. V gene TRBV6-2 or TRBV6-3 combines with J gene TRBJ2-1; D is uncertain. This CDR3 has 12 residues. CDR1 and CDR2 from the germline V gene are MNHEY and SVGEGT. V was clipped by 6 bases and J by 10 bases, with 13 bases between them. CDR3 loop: CASSPKPREQFF. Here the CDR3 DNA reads TGTGCCAGCAGCCCTAAACCCCGGGAGCAGTTCTTC.

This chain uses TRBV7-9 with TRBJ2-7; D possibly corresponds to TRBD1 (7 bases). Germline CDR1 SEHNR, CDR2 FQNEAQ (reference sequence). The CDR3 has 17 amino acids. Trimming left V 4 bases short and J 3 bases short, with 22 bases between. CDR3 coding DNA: TGTGCCAGCAGCTCGCGTACGGGGCAGGGGGGAGTCTACGAGCAGTACTTC. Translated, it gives CASSSRTGQGGVYEQYF.

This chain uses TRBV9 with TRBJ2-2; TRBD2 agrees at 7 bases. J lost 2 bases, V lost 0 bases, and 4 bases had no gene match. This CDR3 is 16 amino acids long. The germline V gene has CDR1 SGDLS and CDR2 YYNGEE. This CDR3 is CASSVGSGGNTGELFF. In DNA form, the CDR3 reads TGTGCCAGCAGCGTAGGTTCGGGGGGAAACACCGGGGAGCTGTTTTTT.

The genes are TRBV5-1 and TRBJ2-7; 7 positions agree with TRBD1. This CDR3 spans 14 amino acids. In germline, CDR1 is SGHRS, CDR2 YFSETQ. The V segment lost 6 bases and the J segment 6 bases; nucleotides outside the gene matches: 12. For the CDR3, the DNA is TGCGCCAGCACCCCCCACAGGGGAACCGTCGAGCAGTACTTC. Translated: CASTPHRGTVEQYF. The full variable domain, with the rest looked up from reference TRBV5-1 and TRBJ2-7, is KAGVTQTPRYLIKTRGQQVTLSCSPISGHRSVSWYQQTPGQGLQFLFEYFSETQRNKGNFPGRFSGRQFSNSRSEMNVSTLELGDSALYLCASTPHRGTVEQYFGPGTRLTVT.

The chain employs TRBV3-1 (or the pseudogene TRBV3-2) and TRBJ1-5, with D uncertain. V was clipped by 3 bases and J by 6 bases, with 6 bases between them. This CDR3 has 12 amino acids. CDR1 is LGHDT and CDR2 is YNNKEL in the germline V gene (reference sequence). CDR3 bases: TGTGCCAGCAGCCACCTTGGTCAGCCCCAGCATTTT. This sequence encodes CASSHLGQPQHF.

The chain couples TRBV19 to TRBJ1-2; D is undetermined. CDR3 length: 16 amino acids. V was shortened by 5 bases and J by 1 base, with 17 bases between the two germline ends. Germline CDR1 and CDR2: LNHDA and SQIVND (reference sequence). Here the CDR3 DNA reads TGTGCCAGTAGTGACCACAGCCCAGGAGGTAACTATGGCTACACCTTC. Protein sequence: CASSDHSPGGNYGYTF.

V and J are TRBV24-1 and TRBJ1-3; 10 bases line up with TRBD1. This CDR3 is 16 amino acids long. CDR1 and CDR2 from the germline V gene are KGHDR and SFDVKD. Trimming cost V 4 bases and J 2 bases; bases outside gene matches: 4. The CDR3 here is CATSERGQGAGNTIYF. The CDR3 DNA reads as TGTGCCACCAGTGAGAGAGGACAGGGGGCTGGAAACACCATATATTTT.

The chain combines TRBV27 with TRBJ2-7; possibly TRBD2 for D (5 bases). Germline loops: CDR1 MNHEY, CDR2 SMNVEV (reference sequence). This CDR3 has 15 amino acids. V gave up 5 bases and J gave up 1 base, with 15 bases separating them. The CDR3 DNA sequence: TGTGCCAGCAGTCCCTACCGGGATACATCCTACGAGCAGTACTTC. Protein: CASSPYRDTSYEQYF.

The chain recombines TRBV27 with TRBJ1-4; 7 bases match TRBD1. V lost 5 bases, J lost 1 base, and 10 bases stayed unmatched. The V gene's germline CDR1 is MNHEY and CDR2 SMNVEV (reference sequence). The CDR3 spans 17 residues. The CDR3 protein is CASSPYRGVGTNEKLFF. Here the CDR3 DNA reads TGTGCCAGCAGTCCCTACAGGGGAGTAGGAACTAATGAAAAACTGTTTTTT.

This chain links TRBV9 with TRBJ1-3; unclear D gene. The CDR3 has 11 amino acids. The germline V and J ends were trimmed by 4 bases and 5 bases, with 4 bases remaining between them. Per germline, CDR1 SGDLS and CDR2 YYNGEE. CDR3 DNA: TGTGCCAGCAGCAATCGAAACACCATATATTTT. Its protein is CASSNRNTIYF.

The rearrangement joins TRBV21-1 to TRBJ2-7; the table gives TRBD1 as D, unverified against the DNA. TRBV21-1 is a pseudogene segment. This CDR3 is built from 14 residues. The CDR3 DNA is TGTGCCAGCAGCTCGGCAGGCCTGGACTACGAGCAGTACTTC. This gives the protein CASSSAGLDYEQYF.

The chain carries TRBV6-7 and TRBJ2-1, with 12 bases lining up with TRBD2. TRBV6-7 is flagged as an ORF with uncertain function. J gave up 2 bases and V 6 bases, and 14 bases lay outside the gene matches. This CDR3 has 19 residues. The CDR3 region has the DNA TGTGCCAGCAGCCCTAGCGGGGGGGTTCCCCCCTCAACCTACAATGAGCAGTTCTTC. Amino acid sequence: CASSPSGGVPPSTYNEQFF.

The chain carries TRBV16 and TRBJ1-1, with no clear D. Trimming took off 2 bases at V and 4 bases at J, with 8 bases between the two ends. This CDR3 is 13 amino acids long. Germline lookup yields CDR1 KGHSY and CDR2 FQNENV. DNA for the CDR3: TGTGCCAGCAGCCAAGGCTTACTCACTGAAGCTTTCTTT. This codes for CASSQGLLTEAFF.

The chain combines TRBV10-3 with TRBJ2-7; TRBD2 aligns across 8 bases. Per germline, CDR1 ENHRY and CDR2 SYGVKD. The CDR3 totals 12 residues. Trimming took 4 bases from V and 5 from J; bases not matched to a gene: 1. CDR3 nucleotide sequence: TGTGCCATCAGTGTGACTAGCGACGAGCAGTACTTC. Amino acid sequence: CAISVTSDEQYF.

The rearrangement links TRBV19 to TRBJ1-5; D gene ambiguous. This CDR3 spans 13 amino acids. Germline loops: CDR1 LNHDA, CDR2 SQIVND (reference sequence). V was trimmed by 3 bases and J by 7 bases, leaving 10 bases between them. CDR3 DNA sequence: TGTGCCAGTAGTATTACCGAACGGCAGCCCCAGCATTTT. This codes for CASSITERQPQHF.

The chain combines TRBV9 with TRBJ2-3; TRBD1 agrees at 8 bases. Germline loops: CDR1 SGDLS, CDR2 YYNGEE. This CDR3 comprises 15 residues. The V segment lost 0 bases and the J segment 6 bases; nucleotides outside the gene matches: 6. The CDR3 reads CASSVGNRGLDTQYF. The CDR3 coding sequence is TGTGCCAGCAGCGTAGGAAACAGGGGGTTGGATACGCAGTATTTT.

DNA of the CDR3: TGCGCCAGCAGCCTCCCCGGATGGGAGCAGTACTTC. It encodes CASSLPGWEQYF. The chain links TRBV4-1 to TRBJ2-7; D is uncertain. Germline V lookup: CDR1 MGHRA, CDR2 YSYEKL. V was trimmed by 4 bases and J by 7 bases, leaving 11 bases between them. This CDR3 is built from 12 residues.

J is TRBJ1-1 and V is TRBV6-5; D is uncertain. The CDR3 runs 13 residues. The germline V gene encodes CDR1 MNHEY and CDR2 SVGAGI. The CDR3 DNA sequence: TGTGCAATCCGAGAGAACATGAACACTGAAGCTTTCTTT. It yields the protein CAIRENMNTEAFF.

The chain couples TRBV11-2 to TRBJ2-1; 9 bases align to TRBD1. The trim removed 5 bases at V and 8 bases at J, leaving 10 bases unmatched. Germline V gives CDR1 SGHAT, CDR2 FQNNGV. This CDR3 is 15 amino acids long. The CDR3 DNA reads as TGTGCCAGCAGCCCGGGGACAGGGTCTGGGCATGAGCAGTTCTTC. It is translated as CASSPGTGSGHEQFF.